Listed below are T cell receptor beta chains from one sample, sequenced in a study of cytomegalovirus exposure and HLA in healthy donors. Clones were sequenced by immunoSEQ multiplex PCR, and TCRdb holds only the in-frame ones, with some missing. Counted here are roughly 64,000 clones, 90% to 95% occurring once; the ten biggest clones make up less than 7%. Sequenced material: PBMCs. The source is a woman younger than 30 in good health and CMV-seropositive. Both conserved end residues are part of each CDR3. The order of the fields is D gene, V gene, J gene, clone size, CDR3 protein, CDR3 DNA. A D gene is named only where the DNA matches it firmly. Size is stated for part of the rows, as once, few or many counts, or as a class when the clone is expanded.

>TRBD1|TRBV27|TRBJ1-3|-
CASVLQQGARNTIYF
TGTGCCAGCGTTCTCCAACAGGGGGCCAGAAACACCATATATTTT
>TRBD1|TRBV6-6|TRBJ1-1|-
CASIDRGNTEAFF
TGTGCCAGCATAGACAGGGGAAACACTGAAGCTTTCTTT
>-|TRBV4-1|TRBJ2-3|-
CASSQRDTQYF
TGCGCCAGCAGCCAACGGGATACGCAGTATTTT
>-|TRBV30|TRBJ1-4|-
CAWSVIAGENEKLFF
TGTGCCTGGAGTGTAATCGCAGGGGAGAATGAAAAACTGTTTTTT
>-|TRBV7-9|TRBJ2-5|-
CASSLGQARETQYF
TGTGCCAGCAGCTTAGGACAGGCCAGAGAGACCCAGTACTTC
>TRBD2|TRBV11-2|TRBJ2-3|-
CASSSEGLAGTADTQYF
TGTGCCAGCAGCTCCGAGGGACTAGCGGGGACCGCAGATACGCAGTATTTT
>-|TRBV28|TRBJ2-5|-
CASSSPSPGHERGYQETQYF
TGTGCCAGCAGCTCCCCCTCTCCGGGACATGAGAGGGGTTATCAAGAGACCCAGTACTTC
>TRBD1|TRBV7-3|TRBJ1-1|-
CASTPTGSLYEAFF
TGTGCCAGCACCCCGACAGGGTCTCTGTATGAAGCTTTCTTT
>TRBD1|TRBV5-1|TRBJ2-5|-
CASSLGQTGAESETQYF
TGCGCCAGCAGCTTGGGCCAGACAGGGGCTGAGTCAGAGACCCAGTACTTC
>-|TRBV6-1|TRBJ1-2|once
CASQGPPTYGYTF
TGTGCCAGCCAGGGGCCGCCGACATATGGCTACACCTTC
>-|TRBV7-2|TRBJ2-7|-
CASSLEGRRDSYEQYF
TGTGCCAGCAGCTTAGAAGGTCGCAGGGACTCCTACGAGCAGTACTTC
>TRBD2|TRBV7-6|TRBJ2-5|-
CASSSLAGRREETQYF
TGTGCCAGCAGCTCATTAGCGGGGCGACGGGAGGAGACCCAGTACTTC
>-|TRBV10-3|TRBJ2-5|-
CAISTGQGETQYF
TGTGCCATCAGTACCGGTCAGGGAGAGACCCAGTACTTC
>-|TRBV5-1|TRBJ1-1|-
CASSLGYRGHTEAFF
TGCGCCAGCAGCTTGGGTTACCGGGGTCACACTGAAGCTTTCTTT
>-|TRBV11-2|TRBJ2-7|-
CASSLLGGTPSYEQYF
TGTGCCAGCAGCTTACTCGGAGGGACTCCCTCCTACGAGCAGTACTTC
>-|TRBV27|TRBJ2-3|-
CASSFLAGPSPDTQYF
-
>-|TRBV6-5|TRBJ2-7|-
CASSDRWSSYEQYF
TGTGCCAGCAGTGACAGGTGGAGTTCCTACGAGCAGTACTTC
>-|TRBV11-2|TRBJ1-3|-
CASSFERSGNTIYF
TGTGCCAGCAGCTTTGAACGGTCTGGAAACACCATATATTTT
>TRBD2|TRBV19|TRBJ2-1|-
CASSNGLAGNNEQFF
TGTGCCAGTAGTAACGGACTAGCGGGTAACAATGAGCAGTTCTTC
>-|TRBV6-1|TRBJ1-1|-
CASSEAEVTEAFF
TGTGCCAGCAGTGAAGCGGAGGTCACTGAAGCTTTCTTT
>-|TRBV28|TRBJ2-1|-
CASSLTGDSYNEQFF
TGTGCCAGCAGTTTGACGGGGGACTCCTACAATGAGCAGTTCTTC
>-|TRBV7-9|TRBJ1-5|-
CASSLSSNQPQHF
TGTGCCAGCAGCTTATCCTCCAATCAGCCCCAGCATTTT
>TRBD1|TRBV14|TRBJ1-2|-
CASSPTTGTLGYTF
TGTGCCAGCAGCCCTACGACAGGGACTCTAGGCTACACCTTC
>-|TRBV5-1|TRBJ1-6|-
CASSLIEGEPYNSPLHF
TGCGCCAGCAGCCTGATAGAAGGGGAACCCTATAATTCACCCCTCCACTTT
>-|TRBV5-6|TRBJ1-1|-
CASGRGNTEAFF
TGTGCCAGCGGAAGGGGGAACACTGAAGCTTTCTTT
>-|TRBV15|TRBJ1-1|-
CATHHLHGNTEAFF
TGTGCCACCCATCACTTGCACGGTAACACTGAAGCTTTCTTT